Each of the 28 T cell receptor beta chains below was sequenced from the same sample in a study of cytomegalovirus exposure and HLA in healthy donors. Only in-frame clones appear in the TCRdb table, and some are missing; sequencing was by immunoSEQ multiplex PCR. The sample shows approximately 110,000 clones, 86% of them seen only once. Sequenced: PBMCs. Source of these receptors: a woman younger than 30 in good health and CMV-seropositive.

The chain combines TRBV14 with TRBJ2-6; no clear D. The CDR3 has 15 residues. Looked up from germline, CDR1 is SGHDN and CDR2 is FVKESK. The ends were cut back, 5 bases at V and 0 bases at J, with 8 bases in the middle. CDR3 protein: CASSARVSGANVLTF. CDR3 nucleotides: TGTGCCAGCAGCGCCCGGGTCTCTGGGGCCAACGTCCTGACTTTC.

This clone occurred once. The CDR3 coding sequence is TGCGCCAGCAGCCCCTGGGCCCTCTACAATGAGCAGTTCTTC. The encoded protein is CASSPWALYNEQFF. The gene calls are TRBV4-1 and TRBJ2-1; no definite D call. Germline loops: CDR1 MGHRA, CDR2 YSYEKL. CDR3 length: 14 residues. Trimming pared 4 bases from V and 3 bases from J, leaving 10 bases between.

The chain combines TRBV2 with TRBJ2-3; the match to TRBD2 covers 9 bases. This CDR3 is 15 amino acids long. Germline trimming cut 8 bases from V and 0 bases from J; bases unmatched to any gene: 6. The germline CDR1 and CDR2 sequences are SNHLY and FYNNEI. The CDR3 DNA reads TGTGCCAGCCGAGGCGGGGGGGCTAGCACAGATACGCAGTATTTT. Amino acids: CASRGGGASTDTQYF.

The chain links TRBV5-6 to TRBJ1-1, with unresolved D. Germline lookup yields CDR1 SGHDT and CDR2 YYEEEE. This CDR3 has 13 amino acids. V lost 7 bases and J 1 base, leaving 11 bases between the germline ends. CDR3 region: CASWKGRNTEAFF. The CDR3 DNA reads as TGTGCCAGCTGGAAAGGGAGGAACACTGAAGCTTTCTTT.

This clone was detected once. The rearrangement uses TRBV9 and TRBJ1-2; a possible D gene is TRBD1 (5 bases). CDR3 size: 14 residues. Germline-derived CDR1 and CDR2 are SGDLS and YYNGEE. V was clipped by 3 bases and J by 1 base, with 10 bases between them. The DNA of the CDR3 is TGTGCCAGCAGCGGCAGGGTATATAACTATGGCTACACCTTC. Translating it yields CASSGRVYNYGYTF.

The chain employs TRBV6-1 and TRBJ1-2; 7 bases line up with TRBD1. The germline gives CDR1 MNHNS, CDR2 SASEGT. Trimming removed 6 bases from V and 8 bases from J; junction bases left unmatched: 12. CDR3 length equals 14 residues. CDR3 nucleotide sequence: TGTGCCAGCAGCCCTGACAGGGAGACTCGAGGCTACACCTTC. It translates to CASSPDRETRGYTF.

This clone was seen a handful of times. The chain joins TRBV5-6 to TRBJ2-7; the match to TRBD1 covers 8 bases. This CDR3 contains 13 residues. V lost 4 bases and J lost 1; bases outside the gene matches: 1. Germline CDR1 reads SGHDT; CDR2 reads YYEEEE. CDR3 in amino acids: CASSDRGSYEQYF. CDR3 sequence (DNA): TGTGCCAGCAGCGACAGGGGTTCCTACGAGCAGTACTTC.

This clone appeared a few times. The chain carries TRBV19 and TRBJ2-7; TRBD2 is a possible D gene (5 bases). This CDR3 contains 14 residues. From germline, CDR1 is LNHDA and CDR2 SQIVND (reference sequence). Trimming stripped 5 bases from V and 9 bases from J, with 20 bases between. CDR3 residues: CASSSPGKVWAQYF. The CDR3 coding sequence is TGTGCCAGTAGTTCCCCCGGGAAGGTTTGGGCGCAGTACTTC.

The chain recombines TRBV5-1 with TRBJ2-7, with 7 bases identical to TRBD1. The CDR3 sequence is 15 residues long. V was clipped by 0 bases and J by 2 bases; unmatched bases: 5. Germline V CDR1 and CDR2: SGHRS, YFSETQ. CDR3 DNA sequence: TGCGCCAGCAGCTTGGCGTCAGGGGGTACCTACGAGCAGTACTTC. Translating it yields CASSLASGGTYEQYF.

The chain uses TRBV7-9 and TRBJ2-5; D uncertain. V lost 2 bases, J lost 5 bases, and 15 bases lay in between. The CDR3 sequence is 15 residues long. Germline V CDR1 and CDR2: SEHNR, FQNEAQ (reference sequence). CDR3 bases: TGTGCCAGCAGCTTACCCGGCAACAGTGGGGAGACCCAGTACTTC. It is translated as CASSLPGNSGETQYF.

This chain links TRBV5-1 with TRBJ2-1; 9 bases line up with TRBD2. Per germline, CDR1 SGHRS and CDR2 YFSETQ. CDR3 length: 15 residues. V lost 0 bases to trimming and J lost 8 bases; unmatched junction nucleotides: 6. Here the CDR3 reads CASSLGLAESDEQFF. The CDR3 DNA is TGCGCCAGCAGCTTGGGACTAGCGGAATCGGATGAGCAGTTCTTC.

This chain joins TRBV6-1 and TRBJ2-7; no clear D. The V end lost 7 bases, the J end lost 0 bases, and 10 bases lay between the germline ends. CDR1 MNHNS and CDR2 SASEGT come from the germline V gene. The CDR3 loop spans 13 amino acids. Written as DNA, the CDR3 is TGTGCCAGCATTTCGACAACCTCCTACGAGCAGTACTTC. This codes for CASISTTSYEQYF.

The chain recombines TRBV6-1 with TRBJ1-2; 8 nucleotides align to TRBD1. The CDR3 is 14 amino acids. In germline, CDR1 is MNHNS, CDR2 SASEGT. V lost 4 bases to trimming and J lost 6 bases; unmatched junction nucleotides: 7. CDR3 protein: CASSGMDRVDGYTF. The CDR3 region has the DNA TGTGCCAGCAGTGGAATGGACAGGGTGGATGGCTACACCTTC.

The chain has TRBV27 and TRBJ2-6; a possible D gene is TRBD2 (6 bases). The germline V gene has CDR1 MNHEY and CDR2 SMNVEV (reference sequence). This CDR3 is 16 amino acids long. V lost 6 bases and J 4 bases, leaving 16 bases between the germline ends. Here the CDR3 reads CASSPIGGSGANVLTF. CDR3 DNA sequence: TGTGCCAGCAGCCCCATCGGAGGGTCCGGGGCCAACGTCCTGACTTTC.

This clone was counted between two and nine times. This sequence joins TRBV19 and TRBJ2-5; unclear D gene. Trimming pared 3 bases from V and 1 base from J, leaving 6 bases between. This CDR3 contains 13 residues. Germline loops: CDR1 LNHDA, CDR2 SQIVND (reference sequence). The CDR3 spells CASSINIQETQYF. The CDR3 DNA reads TGTGCCAGTAGTATTAACATCCAAGAGACCCAGTACTTC.

This chain uses TRBV6-4 with TRBJ2-5, with 9 bases identical to TRBD1. Trimming at V came to 2 bases and at J to 4 bases, leaving 11 bases not matched to a gene. This CDR3 is built from 17 residues. Germline CDR1 reads MRHNA; CDR2 reads SNTAGT. CDR3 in amino acids: CASSDTPGQGGVETQYF. The CDR3, as DNA: TGTGCCAGCAGTGACACACCGGGACAGGGAGGGGTAGAGACCCAGTACTTC.

The chain carries TRBV19 and TRBJ2-1; the match to TRBD2 covers 9 bases. V lost 3 bases, J lost 6 bases, and 9 bases stayed unmatched. The CDR3 extends over 16 amino acids. CDR1 is LNHDA and CDR2 is SQIVND in the germline V gene (reference sequence). This CDR3 is CASSIVATSGFNEQFF. CDR3 bases: TGTGCCAGTAGTATCGTCGCGACTAGCGGATTCAATGAGCAGTTCTTC.

The chain uses TRBV11-2 and TRBJ2-3, with D unclear. Trimming removed 8 bases at V and 4 bases at J, with 19 bases between. CDR1 is SGHAT and CDR2 is FQNNGV in the germline V gene. The CDR3 is 15 amino acids. CDR3 nucleotide sequence: TGTGCCAGCCTCTCCGCCGCAACACAGCCAGATACGCAGTATTTT. Protein: CASLSAATQPDTQYF.

For the CDR3, the DNA is TGTGCCACCGGGTCGGGTTTGAGTCAGCCCCAGCATTTT. The encoded protein is CATGSGLSQPQHF. This chain uses TRBV28 with TRBJ1-5; D unclear. This CDR3 has 13 amino acids. Germline V gene sequence: CDR1 MDHEN, CDR2 SYDVKM. With 10 bases removed from V and 6 bases from J, the gap between germline ends came to 16 bases.

V is TRBV5-1 and J is TRBJ2-5; 7 bases align to TRBD2. CDR3 length: 16 amino acids. Germline V CDR1 and CDR2: SGHRS, YFSETQ. Germline trimming cut 7 bases from V and 0 bases from J; bases unmatched to any gene: 12. The CDR3 sequence is CASAEPGGLNQETQYF. The CDR3 coding sequence is TGCGCCAGCGCCGAACCGGGGGGACTAAACCAAGAGACCCAGTACTTC.

The V and J genes are TRBV6-1 and TRBJ2-7; 11 nucleotides agree with TRBD2. The CDR3 is made up of 14 amino acids. CDR1 MNHNS and CDR2 SASEGT come from the germline V gene. V was pared by 8 bases and J by 6 bases, with 9 bases of the junction left unmatched. The CDR3 DNA follows: TGTGCCAGCGGCCTTGGACTAGCGGGCGGCGAGCAGTACTTC. This sequence encodes CASGLGLAGGEQYF.

V is TRBV6-1 and J is TRBJ1-5; weak D call: TRBD1 (6 bases). CDR1 and CDR2 from the germline V gene are MNHNS and SASEGT. Trimming removed 2 bases at V and 8 bases at J, with 13 bases between. The CDR3 consists of 14 residues. This chain's CDR3 is CASSELGAREPQHF. The CDR3 DNA reads as TGTGCCAGCAGTGAATTGGGGGCGCGGGAGCCCCAGCATTTT.

The J gene is TRBJ1-2, the V gene TRBV19; D uncertain. This CDR3 region has 15 residues. The V end was cut by 8 bases, the J end by 2 bases, with 18 bases between. Germline CDR1 is LNHDA and CDR2 is SQIVND (reference sequence). The CDR3 sequence: CASAAVGSPNYGYTF. Here the CDR3 DNA reads TGTGCCAGTGCGGCCGTTGGCAGTCCCAACTATGGCTACACCTTC.

V is TRBV30 and J is TRBJ2-5, with TRBD2 matching over 12 bases. V shed 2 bases, J shed 4 bases, and the junction held 5 bases outside the gene matches. Per the germline V gene, CDR1 is GTSNPN and CDR2 is SVGIG (reference sequence). The CDR3 consists of 15 residues. CDR3: CAWSLAGGPGETQYF. The CDR3 nucleotides read TGTGCCTGGAGTCTAGCGGGAGGGCCGGGAGAGACCCAGTACTTC.

This rearrangement joins TRBV29-1 to TRBJ2-7; weak D call: TRBD1 (6 bases). V was cut by 6 bases and J by 0 bases, with 15 bases left in between. The CDR3 runs to 14 residues. Germline V gene data show CDR1 as SQVTM and CDR2 as ANQGSEA. This chain's CDR3 is CSVYVRGPSYEQYF. The CDR3 coding sequence is TGCAGCGTCTACGTCAGGGGTCCCTCCTACGAGCAGTACTTC.

The CDR3 DNA sequence: TGTGCCAGCAGCCAAAGTGGTACAGGGATTGAGCAGTTCTTC. Translated, it gives CASSQSGTGIEQFF. The gene calls are TRBV4-2 and TRBJ2-1; tentative D call: TRBD1 (6 bases). The CDR3 extends over 14 amino acids. V was shortened by 2 bases and J by 9 bases, with 14 bases between the two germline ends. Germline CDR1 reads LGHNA; CDR2 reads YNFKEQ.

The genes are TRBV29-1 and TRBJ2-5, with 8 bases fitting TRBD2. V dropped 7 bases and J dropped 5; count of bases not matched to a gene: 21. Germline values: CDR1 SQVTM, CDR2 ANQGSEA. The CDR3 is made up of 17 amino acids. The CDR3 here is CSARSLAGGSKGETQYF. In DNA, the CDR3 is TGCAGCGCACGCTCCCTCGCGGGGGGCTCTAAAGGGGAGACCCAGTACTTC.

This chain connects TRBV10-3 to TRBJ2-7, with 7 nucleotides matching TRBD1. CDR1 ENHRY and CDR2 SYGVKD come from the germline V gene. V shed 6 bases and J 3 bases; nucleotides not matched to a gene: 8. The CDR3 totals 14 residues. CDR3 sequence: CAISQQGSVYEQYF. Written as DNA, the CDR3 is TGTGCCATCAGCCAACAGGGGAGTGTCTACGAGCAGTACTTC.